The 24 T cell receptor beta chains given below trace back to one sample, sequenced in a study of graft-versus-host responses after intestinal transplantation. Antigens of these TCRs are unknown. The assay was immunoSEQ multiplex PCR, and TCRdb's table has in-frame clones only and misses some. Found here are tens of thousands of clones, 80% to 90% of them singletons; the top ten hold roughly 2.6%. The source material was unstimulated CD8+ T cells sorted from spleen or lymph node cells, sampled before intestinal transplant. Source of these receptors: a human donor who received an intestinal transplant.

The gene calls are TRBV5-1 and TRBJ2-1, with D maybe TRBD2 (6 bases). V was trimmed by 4 bases and J by 10 bases, leaving 9 bases between them. The CDR3 loop spans 11 amino acids. CDR1 is SGHRS and CDR2 is YFSETQ in the germline V gene. DNA for the CDR3: TGCGCCAGCAGCCCGGGGAGGGAGCAGTTCTTC. This codes for CASSPGREQFF.

This clone was observed once. The chain carries TRBV28 and TRBJ2-1; possible D gene TRBD2, 5 bases. The ends were cut back, 1 base at V and 0 bases at J, with 19 bases in the middle. The CDR3 extends over 19 amino acids. Per germline, CDR1 MDHEN and CDR2 SYDVKM. CDR3 in amino acids: CASSLSTPASPSSYNEQFF. Written as DNA, the CDR3 is TGTGCCAGCAGTTTATCCACACCGGCTAGCCCGAGCTCCTACAATGAGCAGTTCTTC.

The V call is TRBV7-9, the J call TRBJ2-5; possibly TRBD1 for D (6 bases). There are 17 residues in the CDR3. Germline assignment: CDR1 SEHNR and CDR2 FQNEAQ (reference sequence). Trimming removed 3 bases from V and 13 bases from J, with 30 bases in between. The CDR3: CASSFLTGSGRGRGPYF. In DNA form, the CDR3 reads TGTGCCAGCAGCTTCTTAACAGGGTCAGGAAGGGGCCGGGGCCCGTACTTC. Supplemented by reference TRBV7-9 and TRBJ2-5, the full variable domain reads DTGVSQNPRHKITKRGQNVTFRCDPISEHNRLYWYRQTLGQGPEFLTYFQNEAQLEKSRLLSDRFSAERPKGSFSTLEIQRTEQGDSAMYLCASSFLTGSGRGRGPYFGPGTRLLVL.

The genes are TRBV29-1 and TRBJ1-2; D remains unclear. Trimming removed 6 bases at V and 9 bases at J, with 17 bases between. In germline, CDR1 is SQVTM, CDR2 ANQGSEA. The CDR3 runs to 12 residues. Here the CDR3 reads CSVVNSGASYTF. The CDR3 nucleotides are TGCAGCGTCGTTAATTCAGGTGCGAGCTACACCTTC.

The chain combines TRBV4-2 with TRBJ2-3, with D unclear. V gave up 2 bases and J gave up 5 bases, with 14 bases separating them. The CDR3 length is 15 residues. Germline V CDR1 and CDR2: LGHNA, YNFKEQ. The CDR3 spells CASSQKEWVGDTQYF. Written as DNA, the CDR3 is TGTGCCAGCAGCCAAAAGGAGTGGGTCGGAGATACGCAGTATTTT.

This chain links TRBV19 with TRBJ1-1, with a possible D match to TRBD1 (5 bases). The CDR3 has 13 amino acids. The V and J ends lost 5 bases and 6 bases respectively, with 13 bases between them. Per germline, CDR1 LNHDA and CDR2 SQIVND (reference sequence). CDR3 loop: CASSFRAGAEAFF. The DNA of the CDR3 is TGTGCCAGTAGTTTTAGAGCGGGGGCTGAAGCTTTCTTT.

CDR3 sequence reads: CASSTRGDEQFF. As DNA, the CDR3 is TGCGCCAGCAGCACCAGGGGGGATGAGCAGTTCTTC. The gene calls are TRBV5-1 and TRBJ2-1; D is possibly TRBD1 (7 bases). V gave up 4 bases and J gave up 8 bases, with 10 bases separating them. Germline assignment: CDR1 SGHRS and CDR2 YFSETQ. This CDR3 spans 12 amino acids. The variable domain in full, completed from reference TRBV5-1 and TRBJ2-1, reads KAGVTQTPRYLIKTRGQQVTLSCSPISGHRSVSWYQQTPGQGLQFLFEYFSETQRNKGNFPGRFSGRQFSNSRSEMNVSTLELGDSALYLCASSTRGDEQFFGPGTRLTVL.

V usage is TRBV7-6 and J usage is TRBJ2-7; 8 bases line up with TRBD2. V was clipped by 5 bases and J by 3 bases; unmatched bases: 15. This CDR3 is built from 17 residues. Germline values: CDR1 SGHVS, CDR2 FNYEAQ. The CDR3 DNA is TGTGCCAGCAGCCCAAATCCCTCGGCGGGGGGAAACTACGAGCAGTACTTC. As protein: CASSPNPSAGGNYEQYF.

The chain is built from TRBV6-1 and TRBJ1-2; 8 bases map to TRBD1. Per germline, CDR1 MNHNS and CDR2 SASEGT. The CDR3 contains 14 residues. Trimming at V came to 6 bases and at J to 4 bases, leaving 7 bases not matched to a gene. The CDR3 sequence is CASRKTGGVYGYTF. The CDR3 nucleotides are TGTGCCAGCAGGAAAACAGGGGGAGTCTATGGCTACACCTTC.

The chain's CDR3 is CASSSTGGPYNEQFF. CDR3 coding DNA: TGTGCCAGCAGCTCAACAGGGGGCCCCTACAATGAGCAGTTCTTC. The chain links TRBV7-9 to TRBJ2-1; 9 bases align to TRBD1. Germline CDR1 reads SEHNR; CDR2 reads FQNEAQ (reference sequence). J lost 2 bases, V lost 4 bases, and 3 bases had no gene match. The length of the CDR3 is 15 residues.

In nucleotides, the CDR3 is TGTGCCAGCAGCAATAGGAGGGGCAGGGGGGTCCTCCGTGAAGCTTTCTTT. Protein product: CASSNRRGRGVLREAFF. The genes are TRBV11-2 and TRBJ1-1; 7 positions agree with TRBD1. V lost 5 bases to trimming and J lost 7 bases; unmatched junction nucleotides: 19. This CDR3 comprises 17 residues. Per germline, CDR1 SGHAT and CDR2 FQNNGV.

This rearrangement joins TRBV29-1 to TRBJ1-1; a possible D gene is TRBD1 (5 bases). V was trimmed by 5 bases and J by 1 base, leaving 11 bases between them. Per germline, CDR1 SQVTM and CDR2 ANQGSEA. This CDR3 has 13 amino acids. The CDR3 DNA sequence: TGCAGCGTTATGACTGGGGCGAACACTGAAGCTTTCTTT. Protein sequence: CSVMTGANTEAFF.

Written as DNA, the CDR3 is TGTGCCACCTTGGGCCCGAGGAACACCGGGGAGCTGTTTTTT. It translates to CATLGPRNTGELFF. The V gene is TRBV11-2, the J gene TRBJ2-2; D ambiguous. Germline V CDR1 and CDR2: SGHAT, FQNNGV. The V end lost 10 bases, the J end lost 1 base, and 13 bases lay between the germline ends. The CDR3 contains 14 residues.

This clone was counted between two and nine times. J is TRBJ1-2 and V is TRBV23-1; the match to TRBD1 covers 7 bases. TRBV23-1 is flagged as an ORF with uncertain function. This CDR3 is built from 15 residues. Trimming at V came to 6 bases and at J to 3 bases, leaving 10 bases not matched to a gene. The CDR3 DNA is TGCGCCAGCAGGGATGACAGGGACCATGACTATGGCTACACCTTC. Amino acids: CASRDDRDHDYGYTF.

This chain uses TRBV4-1 with TRBJ2-7; possibly TRBD2 for D (5 bases). V was clipped by 2 bases and J by 4 bases, with 15 bases between them. Germline assignment: CDR1 MGHRA and CDR2 YSYEKL. CDR3 length: 15 residues. CDR3 sequence: CASSQQRSPGYEQYF. The CDR3 DNA sequence: TGCGCCAGCAGCCAACAACGAAGTCCGGGGTACGAGCAGTACTTC.

The chain links TRBV6-5 to TRBJ1-2, with D unresolved. Per germline, CDR1 MNHEY and CDR2 SVGAGI. V shed 5 bases and J shed 9 bases, with 13 bases lying between them. The length of the CDR3 is 12 residues. The CDR3 DNA sequence: TGTGCCAGCAGTGCCGGACGGGATAGCTACACCTTC. It specifies CASSAGRDSYTF.

This clone was counted a single time. The chain employs TRBV7-9 and TRBJ2-3, with 7 bases identical to TRBD1. V dropped 1 base and J dropped 4; count of bases not matched to a gene: 8. Germline V gives CDR1 SEHNR, CDR2 FQNEAQ (reference sequence). This CDR3 is built from 16 residues. CDR3 bases: TGTGCCAGCAGCTTAGGGTACGGACAGGAGGCAGATACGCAGTATTTT. The encoded protein is CASSLGYGQEADTQYF.

The chain has TRBV27 and TRBJ1-1; tentatively, D is TRBD1 (5 bases). V lost 3 bases, J lost 0 bases, and 11 bases lay in between. This CDR3 is built from 15 residues. Germline V gene data show CDR1 as MNHEY and CDR2 as SMNVEV (reference sequence). In DNA form, the CDR3 reads TGTGCCAGCAGTTTGGTGGTAGGGGTGAACACTGAAGCTTTCTTT. Its protein is CASSLVVGVNTEAFF.

The chain carries TRBV29-1 and TRBJ2-3; D is perhaps TRBD2 (7 bases). Trimming removed 5 bases at V and 3 bases at J, with 15 bases between. The CDR3 consists of 14 residues. Germline V gives CDR1 SQVTM, CDR2 ANQGSEA. The CDR3 region is CSVPWGGRTDTQYF. The CDR3 DNA is TGCAGCGTTCCCTGGGGGGGGCGGACAGATACGCAGTATTTT.

The chain carries TRBV28 and TRBJ2-1, with a possible D match to TRBD2 (5 bases). Trimming took off 3 bases at V and 5 bases at J, with 11 bases between the two ends. Per germline, CDR1 MDHEN and CDR2 SYDVKM. This CDR3 is 14 amino acids long. CDR3 amino acids: CASSFVDGNNEQFF. CDR3 DNA: TGTGCCAGCAGTTTCGTCGACGGGAACAATGAGCAGTTCTTC.

J is TRBJ1-4 and V is TRBV9; D is possibly TRBD1 (6 bases). The CDR3 is made up of 15 amino acids. Trimming took 4 bases from V and 0 from J, leaving 10 bases between them. Germline V gives CDR1 SGDLS, CDR2 YYNGEE. CDR3 amino acids: CASSKQGTTNEKLFF. The CDR3 DNA follows: TGTGCCAGCAGCAAACAGGGTACAACTAATGAAAAACTGTTTTTT.

The chain uses TRBV6-5 and TRBJ2-1, with TRBD1 as a possible D gene (6 bases). This CDR3 contains 15 residues. Germline V gene lookup returns CDR1 MNHEY and CDR2 SVGAGI. Trimming took off 5 bases at V and 5 bases at J, with 16 bases between the two ends. DNA of the CDR3: TGTGCCAGCAGTGTAGGGGCAGGGGCCCACAATGAGCAGTTCTTC. Amino acid sequence: CASSVGAGAHNEQFF.

V gene TRBV27 combines with J gene TRBJ2-7; TRBD1 agrees at 9 bases. Germline trimming cut 6 bases from V and 5 bases from J; bases unmatched to any gene: 11. The CDR3 runs to 15 residues. CDR1 and CDR2 from the germline V gene are MNHEY and SMNVEV (reference sequence). The DNA of the CDR3 is TGTGCCAGCAGCCTTATCGCCACAGGGGGCGACGAGCAGTACTTC. Translation gives CASSLIATGGDEQYF.

This clone came up a few times. The rearrangement links TRBV19 to TRBJ2-1; TRBD2 matches at 7 bases. The V gene's germline CDR1 is LNHDA and CDR2 SQIVND (reference sequence). V gave up 5 bases and J gave up 2 bases; unmatched junction bases: 6. The CDR3 sequence is 15 residues long. This chain's CDR3 is CASSFSTSPYNEQFF. For the CDR3, the DNA is TGTGCCAGTAGTTTTTCGACTAGCCCCTACAATGAGCAGTTCTTC.